These 6 T cell receptor beta chains originate from one sample sequenced in a study of blood T cell repertoires in COVID-19. The method was immunoSEQ multiplex PCR; TCRdb's version includes in-frame clones alone and lacks a portion of them. The sample holds around 160,000 clones, around four fifths seen once. Material for sequencing was peripheral blood. The receptors originated from a woman of 80 years or more with acute or convalescent COVID-19.

The V gene is TRBV3-1 (or the pseudogene TRBV3-2), the J gene TRBJ2-1; D is possibly TRBD1 (7 bases). V gave up 4 bases and J gave up 7 bases, with 20 bases separating them. The CDR3 totals 16 residues. Germline loops: CDR1 LGHDT, CDR2 YNNKEL (reference sequence). In DNA form, the CDR3 reads TGTGCCAGCAGCCCACGACTGGAGGGGGCAACTAATGAGCAGTTCTTC. Translation: CASSPRLEGATNEQFF.

The rearrangement links TRBV7-9 to TRBJ1-2; TRBD1 is a possible D gene (5 bases). Trimming shortened V by 5 bases and J by 7 bases, and 20 bases separated the two germline ends. Germline values: CDR1 SEHNR, CDR2 FQNEAQ (reference sequence). The CDR3 is 15 residues long. The CDR3 reads CASSPQETANPGYTF. CDR3 DNA sequence: TGTGCCAGCAGCCCCCAGGAGACAGCCAACCCTGGCTACACCTTC.

This clone was seen once. This sequence joins TRBV10-3 and TRBJ2-5, with D tentatively TRBD2 (5 bases). Germline V CDR1 and CDR2: ENHRY, SYGVKD. This CDR3 is built from 12 residues. Trimming pared 10 bases from V and 7 bases from J, leaving 16 bases between. CDR3 sequence: CATEPSSGTQYF. For the CDR3, the DNA is TGTGCCACCGAACCGAGCAGCGGGACCCAGTACTTC.

The chain joins TRBV29-1 to TRBJ2-3; D is unclear. CDR1 SQVTM and CDR2 ANQGSEA come from the germline V gene. Between the trimmed V and J ends, which lost 1 base and 6 bases, there was a span of 8 bases. The length of the CDR3 is 12 residues. CDR3 sequence reads: CSVEVTGDTQYF. CDR3 DNA: TGCAGCGTTGAAGTAACCGGGGATACGCAGTATTTT.

This sequence joins TRBV19 and TRBJ1-6; D remains ambiguous. Germline CDR1 reads LNHDA; CDR2 reads SQIVND (reference sequence). V gave up 5 bases and J gave up 14 bases, with 19 bases separating them. This CDR3 is 14 amino acids long. In DNA form, the CDR3 reads TGTGCCAGTAGTCTTACATCACGGACGGGGACCCTCCACTTT. Amino acids: CASSLTSRTGTLHF.

This chain joins TRBV29-1 and TRBJ2-5; 10 bases are a match to TRBD2. Per germline, CDR1 SQVTM and CDR2 ANQGSEA. CDR3 length equals 13 residues. With 6 bases clipped from V and 4 bases from J, the junction kept 5 bases outside the gene matches. The DNA for the CDR3 is TGCAGCGTCGGACTAGCGGCCTCAGAGACCCAGTACTTC. It codes for CSVGLAASETQYF.